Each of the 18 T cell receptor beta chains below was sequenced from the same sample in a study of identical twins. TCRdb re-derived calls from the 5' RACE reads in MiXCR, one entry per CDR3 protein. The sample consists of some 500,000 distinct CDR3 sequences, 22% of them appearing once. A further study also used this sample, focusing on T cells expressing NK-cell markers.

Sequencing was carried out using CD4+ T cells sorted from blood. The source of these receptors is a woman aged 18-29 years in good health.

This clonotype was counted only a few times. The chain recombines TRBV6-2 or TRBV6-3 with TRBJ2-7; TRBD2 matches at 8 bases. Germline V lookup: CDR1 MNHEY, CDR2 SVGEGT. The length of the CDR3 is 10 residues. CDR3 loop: CGAGDYEQYF. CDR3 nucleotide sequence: TGTGGAGCGGGAGACTACGAGCAGTACTTC.

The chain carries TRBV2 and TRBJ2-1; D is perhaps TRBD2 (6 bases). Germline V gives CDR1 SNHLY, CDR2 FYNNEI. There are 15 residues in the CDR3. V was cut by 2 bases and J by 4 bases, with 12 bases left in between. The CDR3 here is CASSERLAPYNEQFF. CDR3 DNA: TGTGCCAGCAGTGAACGGCTAGCGCCTTACAATGAGCAGTTCTTC.

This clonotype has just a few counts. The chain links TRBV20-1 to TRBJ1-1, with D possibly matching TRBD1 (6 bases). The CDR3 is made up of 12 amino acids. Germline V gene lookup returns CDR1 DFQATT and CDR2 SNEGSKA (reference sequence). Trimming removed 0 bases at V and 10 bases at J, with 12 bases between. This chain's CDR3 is CSARDQGIRAFF. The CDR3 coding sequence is TGCAGTGCTAGAGATCAGGGGATCCGAGCTTTCTTT.

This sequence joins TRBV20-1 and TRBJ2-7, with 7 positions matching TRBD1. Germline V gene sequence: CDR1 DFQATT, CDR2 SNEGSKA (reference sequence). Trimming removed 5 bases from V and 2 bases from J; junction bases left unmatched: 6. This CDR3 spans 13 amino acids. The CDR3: CSAGDRATYEQYF. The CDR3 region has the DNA TGCAGTGCTGGCGACAGGGCTACCTACGAGCAGTACTTC.

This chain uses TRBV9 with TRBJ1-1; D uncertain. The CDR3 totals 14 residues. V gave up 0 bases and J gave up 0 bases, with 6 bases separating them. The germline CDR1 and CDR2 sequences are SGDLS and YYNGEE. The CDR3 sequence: CASSVERMNTEAFF. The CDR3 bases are TGTGCCAGCAGCGTAGAACGGATGAACACTGAAGCTTTCTTT.

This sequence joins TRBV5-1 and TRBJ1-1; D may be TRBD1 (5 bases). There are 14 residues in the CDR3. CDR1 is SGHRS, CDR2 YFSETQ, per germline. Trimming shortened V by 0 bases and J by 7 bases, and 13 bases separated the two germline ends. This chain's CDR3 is CASSLDRSTNEAFF. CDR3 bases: TGCGCCAGCAGCTTGGACAGGAGCACCAATGAAGCTTTCTTT.

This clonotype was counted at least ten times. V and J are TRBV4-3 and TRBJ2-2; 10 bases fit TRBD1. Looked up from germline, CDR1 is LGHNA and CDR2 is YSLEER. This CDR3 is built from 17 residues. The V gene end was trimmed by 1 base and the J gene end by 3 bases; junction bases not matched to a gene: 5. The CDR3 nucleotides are TGCGCCAGCAGCCAAGGGGCTGGGACAGGGGACACCGGGGAGCTGTTTTTT. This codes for CASSQGAGTGDTGELFF.

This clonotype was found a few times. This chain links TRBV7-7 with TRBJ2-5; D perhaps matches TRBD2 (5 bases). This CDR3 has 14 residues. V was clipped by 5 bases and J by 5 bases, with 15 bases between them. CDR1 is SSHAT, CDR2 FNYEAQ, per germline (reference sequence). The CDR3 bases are TGTGCCAGCAGCCGCCACCTAGCTTCGGAGACCCAGTACTTC. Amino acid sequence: CASSRHLASETQYF.

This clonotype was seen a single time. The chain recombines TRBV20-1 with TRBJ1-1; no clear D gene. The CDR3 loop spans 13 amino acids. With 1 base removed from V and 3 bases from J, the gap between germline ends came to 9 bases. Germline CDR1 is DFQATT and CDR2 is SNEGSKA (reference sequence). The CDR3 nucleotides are TGCAGTGCTAGAGTCTATCGGGACACTGAAGCTTTCTTT. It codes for CSARVYRDTEAFF.

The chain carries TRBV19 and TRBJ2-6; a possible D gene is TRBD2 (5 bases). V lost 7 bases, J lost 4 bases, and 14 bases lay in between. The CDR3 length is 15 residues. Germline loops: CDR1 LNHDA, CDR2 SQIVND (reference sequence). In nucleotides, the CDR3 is TGTGCCAGTAACTTCATAGGGAGCGGGGCCAACGTCCTGACTTTC. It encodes CASNFIGSGANVLTF.

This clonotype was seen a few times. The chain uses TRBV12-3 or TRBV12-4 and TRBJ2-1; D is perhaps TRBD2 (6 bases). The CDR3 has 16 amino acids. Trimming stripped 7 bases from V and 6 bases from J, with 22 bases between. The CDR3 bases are TGTGCCAGCACAACGGAGGGGTTTAGCGGAGGCAATGAGCAGTTCTTC. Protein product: CASTTEGFSGGNEQFF.

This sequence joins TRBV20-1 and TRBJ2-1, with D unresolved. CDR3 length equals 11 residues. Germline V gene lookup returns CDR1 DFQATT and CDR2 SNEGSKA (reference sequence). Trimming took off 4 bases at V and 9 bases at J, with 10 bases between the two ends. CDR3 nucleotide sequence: TGCAGTGCTACCAATAGACTTGAGCAGTTCTTC. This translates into CSATNRLEQFF.

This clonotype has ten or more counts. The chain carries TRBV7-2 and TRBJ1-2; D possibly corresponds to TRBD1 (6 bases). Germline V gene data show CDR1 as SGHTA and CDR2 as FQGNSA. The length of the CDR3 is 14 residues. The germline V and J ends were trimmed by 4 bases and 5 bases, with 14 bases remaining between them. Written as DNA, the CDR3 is TGTGCCAGCAGCTGGGGGGCGGAGGGGTATGGCTACACCTTC. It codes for CASSWGAEGYGYTF.

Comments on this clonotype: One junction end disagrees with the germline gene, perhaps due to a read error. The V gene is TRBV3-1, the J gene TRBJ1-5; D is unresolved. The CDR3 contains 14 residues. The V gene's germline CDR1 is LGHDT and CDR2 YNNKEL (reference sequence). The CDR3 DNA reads TGTGCCAGCAGCAAAGAGGTCAATGAGGGGCCCCAGCATTTT. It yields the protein CASSKEVNEGPQHF.

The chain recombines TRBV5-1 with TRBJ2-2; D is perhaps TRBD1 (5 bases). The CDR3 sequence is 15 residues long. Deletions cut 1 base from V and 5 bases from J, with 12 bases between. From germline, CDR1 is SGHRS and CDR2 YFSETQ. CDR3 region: CASSLQGTGTGELFF. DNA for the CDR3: TGCGCCAGCAGCTTGCAGGGAACCGGGACCGGGGAGCTGTTTTTT.

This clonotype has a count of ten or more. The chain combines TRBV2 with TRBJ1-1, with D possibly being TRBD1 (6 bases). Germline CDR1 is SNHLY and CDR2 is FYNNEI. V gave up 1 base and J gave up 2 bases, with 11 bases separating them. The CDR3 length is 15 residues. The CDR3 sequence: CASSEGTAKNTEAFF. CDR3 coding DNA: TGTGCCAGCAGTGAAGGGACAGCAAAAAACACTGAAGCTTTCTTT.

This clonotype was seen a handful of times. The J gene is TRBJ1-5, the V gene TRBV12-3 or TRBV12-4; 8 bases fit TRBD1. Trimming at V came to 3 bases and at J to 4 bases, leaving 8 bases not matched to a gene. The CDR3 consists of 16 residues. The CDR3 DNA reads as TGTGCCAGCAGTTTCGGCCAGGGGGCACAAAATCAGCCCCAGCATTTT. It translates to CASSFGQGAQNQPQHF.

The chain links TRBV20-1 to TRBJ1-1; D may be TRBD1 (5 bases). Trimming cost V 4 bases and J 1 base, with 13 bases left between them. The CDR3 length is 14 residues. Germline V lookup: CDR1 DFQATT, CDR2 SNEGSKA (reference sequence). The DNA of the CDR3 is TGCAGTGCTAAGGGCCAGGGAACGAACACTGAAGCTTTCTTT. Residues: CSAKGQGTNTEAFF.